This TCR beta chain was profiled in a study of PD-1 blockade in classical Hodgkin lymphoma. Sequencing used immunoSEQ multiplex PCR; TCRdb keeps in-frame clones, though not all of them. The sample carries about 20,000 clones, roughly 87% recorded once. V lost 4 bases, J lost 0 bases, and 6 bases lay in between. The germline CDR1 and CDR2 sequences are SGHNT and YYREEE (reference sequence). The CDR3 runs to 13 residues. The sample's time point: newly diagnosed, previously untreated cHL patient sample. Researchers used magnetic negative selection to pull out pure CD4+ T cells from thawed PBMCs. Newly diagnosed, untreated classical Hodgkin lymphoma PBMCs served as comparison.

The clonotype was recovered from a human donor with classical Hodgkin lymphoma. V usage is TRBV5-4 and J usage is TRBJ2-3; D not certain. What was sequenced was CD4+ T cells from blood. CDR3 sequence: CASSHISTDTQYF. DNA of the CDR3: TGTGCCAGCAGCCACATTAGCACAGATACGCAGTATTTT.